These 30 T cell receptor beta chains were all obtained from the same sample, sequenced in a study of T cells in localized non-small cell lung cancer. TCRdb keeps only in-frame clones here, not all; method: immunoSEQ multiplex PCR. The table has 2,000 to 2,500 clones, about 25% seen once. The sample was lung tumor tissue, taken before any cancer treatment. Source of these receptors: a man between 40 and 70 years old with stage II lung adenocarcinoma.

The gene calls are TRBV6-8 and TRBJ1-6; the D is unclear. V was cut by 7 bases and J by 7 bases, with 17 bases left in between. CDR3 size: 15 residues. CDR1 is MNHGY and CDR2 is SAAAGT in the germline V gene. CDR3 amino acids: CASTQKEHQNSPLHF. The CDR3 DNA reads TGTGCCAGCACCCAAAAGGAACACCAAAATTCACCCCTCCACTTT.

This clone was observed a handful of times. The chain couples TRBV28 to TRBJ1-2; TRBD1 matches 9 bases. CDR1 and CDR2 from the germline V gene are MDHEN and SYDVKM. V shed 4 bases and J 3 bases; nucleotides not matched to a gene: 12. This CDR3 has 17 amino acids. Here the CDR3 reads CASSSPGQGMLDYGYTF. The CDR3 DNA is TGTGCCAGCAGTTCTCCGGGACAGGGAATGTTGGACTATGGCTACACCTTC.

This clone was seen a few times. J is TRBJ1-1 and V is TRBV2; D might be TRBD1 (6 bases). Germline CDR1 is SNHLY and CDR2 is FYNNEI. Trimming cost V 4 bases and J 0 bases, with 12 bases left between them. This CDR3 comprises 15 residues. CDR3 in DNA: TGTGCCAGCAGTGCTCTGGACAGTTTGAACACTGAAGCTTTCTTT. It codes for CASSALDSLNTEAFF.

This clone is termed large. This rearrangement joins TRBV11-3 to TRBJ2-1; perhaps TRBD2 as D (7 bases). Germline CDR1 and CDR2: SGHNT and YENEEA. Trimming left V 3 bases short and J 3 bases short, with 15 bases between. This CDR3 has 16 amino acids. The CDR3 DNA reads TGTGCCAGCAGCTTGGGGGGCGGGAGAGACTACAATGAGCAGTTCTTC. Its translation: CASSLGGGRDYNEQFF.

The DNA of the CDR3 is TGTGCCAGCAGCTTGACAGCGATCTTGGGCACAGATACGCAGTATTTT. Translating it yields CASSLTAILGTDTQYF. The rearrangement uses TRBV9 and TRBJ2-3, with TRBD1 as a possible D gene (5 bases). The germline V gene encodes CDR1 SGDLS and CDR2 YYNGEE. This CDR3 comprises 16 residues. V lost 4 bases and J lost 1, with 16 bases in between.

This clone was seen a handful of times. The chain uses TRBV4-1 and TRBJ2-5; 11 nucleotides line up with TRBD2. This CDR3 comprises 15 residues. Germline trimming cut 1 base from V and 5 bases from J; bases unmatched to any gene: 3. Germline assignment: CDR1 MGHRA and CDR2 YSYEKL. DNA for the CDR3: TGCGCCAGCAGCCAAGGACCTAGCGGGAGGGAGACCCAGTACTTC. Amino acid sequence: CASSQGPSGRETQYF.

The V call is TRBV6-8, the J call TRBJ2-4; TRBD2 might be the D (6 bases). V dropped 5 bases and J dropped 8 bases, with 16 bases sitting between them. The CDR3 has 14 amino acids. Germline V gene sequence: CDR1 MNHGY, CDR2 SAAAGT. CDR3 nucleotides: TGTGCCAGCAGTAGGAGTCCCTCGGGGGACATTCAGTACTTC. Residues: CASSRSPSGDIQYF.

CDR3 region: CASSQGITGELFF. In nucleotides, the CDR3 is TGTGCCAGCAGCCAAGGGATTACCGGGGAGCTGTTTTTT. V and J are TRBV14 and TRBJ2-2; D remains unclear. The V gene's germline CDR1 is SGHDN and CDR2 FVKESK. The CDR3 covers 13 residues. V lost 1 base and J 5 bases, leaving 5 bases between the germline ends. Combining the CDR3 with reference TRBV14 and TRBJ2-2 gives the whole variable domain EAGVTQFPSHSVIEKGQTVTLRCDPISGHDNLYWYRRVMGKEIKFLLHFVKESKQDESGMPNNRFLAERTGGTYSTLKVQPAELEDSGVYFCASSQGITGELFFGEGSRLTVL.

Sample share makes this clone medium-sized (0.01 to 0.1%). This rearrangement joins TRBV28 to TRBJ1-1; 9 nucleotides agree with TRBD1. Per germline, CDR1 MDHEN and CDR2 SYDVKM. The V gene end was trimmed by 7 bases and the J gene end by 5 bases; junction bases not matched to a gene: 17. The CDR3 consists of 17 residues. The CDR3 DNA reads TGTGCCAGCACTGCGTGGGGGGCTGGACAGGGGAAAACTGAAGCTTTCTTT. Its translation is CASTAWGAGQGKTEAFF.

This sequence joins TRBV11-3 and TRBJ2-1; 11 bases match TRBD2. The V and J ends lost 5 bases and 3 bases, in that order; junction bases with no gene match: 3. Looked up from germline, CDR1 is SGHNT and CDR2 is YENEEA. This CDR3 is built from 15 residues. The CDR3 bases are TGTGCCAGCAGCCCGGGACTAGCGGACTACAATGAGCAGTTCTTC. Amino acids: CASSPGLADYNEQFF.

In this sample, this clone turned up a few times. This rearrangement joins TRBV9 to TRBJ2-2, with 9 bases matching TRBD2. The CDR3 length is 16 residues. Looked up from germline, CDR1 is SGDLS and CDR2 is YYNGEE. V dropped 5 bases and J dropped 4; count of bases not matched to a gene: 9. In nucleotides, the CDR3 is TGTGCCAGCAGTGAATCAGGGACTAGCAGCACCGGGGAGCTGTTTTTT. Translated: CASSESGTSSTGELFF.

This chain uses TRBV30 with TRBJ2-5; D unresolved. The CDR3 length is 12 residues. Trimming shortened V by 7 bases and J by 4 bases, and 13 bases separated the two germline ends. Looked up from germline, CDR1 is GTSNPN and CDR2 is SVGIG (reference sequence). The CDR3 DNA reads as TGTGCCTTGGATGGGCTTACAGAGACCCAGTACTTC. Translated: CALDGLTETQYF.

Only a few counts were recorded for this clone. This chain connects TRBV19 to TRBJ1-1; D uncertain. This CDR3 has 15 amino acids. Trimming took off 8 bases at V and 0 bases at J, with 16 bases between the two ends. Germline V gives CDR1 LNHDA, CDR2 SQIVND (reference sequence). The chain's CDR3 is CASFSLTNLNTEAFF. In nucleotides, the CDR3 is TGTGCCAGTTTTTCTCTAACGAATCTGAACACTGAAGCTTTCTTT. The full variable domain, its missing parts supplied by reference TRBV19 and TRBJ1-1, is DGGITQSPKYLFRKEGQNVTLSCEQNLNHDAMYWYRQDPGQGLRLIYYSQIVNDFQKGDIAEGYSVSREKKESFPLTVTSAQKNPTAFYLCASFSLTNLNTEAFFGQGTRLTVV.

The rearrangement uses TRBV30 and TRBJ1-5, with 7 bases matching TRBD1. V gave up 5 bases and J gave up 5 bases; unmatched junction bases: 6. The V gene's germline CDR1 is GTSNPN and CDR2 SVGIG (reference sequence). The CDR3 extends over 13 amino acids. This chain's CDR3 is CAWSTGKDQPQHF. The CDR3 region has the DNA TGTGCCTGGTCGACAGGGAAGGATCAGCCCCAGCATTTT.

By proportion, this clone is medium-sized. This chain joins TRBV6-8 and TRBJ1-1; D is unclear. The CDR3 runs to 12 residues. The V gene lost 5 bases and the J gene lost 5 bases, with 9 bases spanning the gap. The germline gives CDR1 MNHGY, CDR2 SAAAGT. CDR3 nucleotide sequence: TGTGCCAGCAGTAAACCCCGGACTGAAGCTTTCTTT. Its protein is CASSKPRTEAFF.

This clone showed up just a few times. In nucleotides, the CDR3 is TGTGCCAGCAGCTCGCAAGCCGGGACTGAAGCTTTCTTT. Translation gives CASSSQAGTEAFF. J is TRBJ1-1 and V is TRBV7-1; D is uncertain. TRBV7-1 is an ORF for which the function is uncertain. The CDR3 contains 13 residues. Trimming stripped 3 bases from V and 5 bases from J, with 10 bases between.

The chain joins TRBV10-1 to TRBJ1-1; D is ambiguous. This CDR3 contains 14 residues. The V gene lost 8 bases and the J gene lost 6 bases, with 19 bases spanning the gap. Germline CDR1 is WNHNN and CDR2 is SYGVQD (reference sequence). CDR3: CASPCLVTDPEAFF. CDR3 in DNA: TGCGCCAGCCCCTGCCTCGTCACCGACCCTGAAGCTTTCTTT.

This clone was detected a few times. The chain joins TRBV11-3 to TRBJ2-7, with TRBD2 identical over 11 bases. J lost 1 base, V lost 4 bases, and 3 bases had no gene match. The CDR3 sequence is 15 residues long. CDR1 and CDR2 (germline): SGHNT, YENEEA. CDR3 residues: CASSSGLAGSYEQYF. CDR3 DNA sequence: TGTGCCAGCAGCTCTGGACTAGCGGGTTCCTACGAGCAGTACTTC.

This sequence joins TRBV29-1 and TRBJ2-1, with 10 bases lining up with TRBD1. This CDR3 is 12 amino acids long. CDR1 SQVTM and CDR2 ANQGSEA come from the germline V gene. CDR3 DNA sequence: TGCAGGACAGGGGGCACCTACAATGAGCAGTTCTTC. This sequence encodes CRTGGTYNEQFF.

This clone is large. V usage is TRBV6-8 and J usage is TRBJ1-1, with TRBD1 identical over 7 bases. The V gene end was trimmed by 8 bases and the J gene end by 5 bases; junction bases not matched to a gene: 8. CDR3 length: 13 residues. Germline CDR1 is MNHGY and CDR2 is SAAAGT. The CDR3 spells CASHRDRVTEAFF. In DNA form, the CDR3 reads TGTGCCAGCCATCGCGACAGGGTAACTGAAGCTTTCTTT.

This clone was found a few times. In DNA, the CDR3 is TGTGCCAGTAGTATAGTTGCGGACGGACCCCCTTACAATGAGCAGTTCTTC. Translation: CASSIVADGPPYNEQFF. The chain has TRBV19 and TRBJ2-1; D not certain. CDR1 is LNHDA, CDR2 SQIVND, per germline (reference sequence). V dropped 1 base and J dropped 4 bases, with 17 bases sitting between them. The CDR3 has 17 residues.

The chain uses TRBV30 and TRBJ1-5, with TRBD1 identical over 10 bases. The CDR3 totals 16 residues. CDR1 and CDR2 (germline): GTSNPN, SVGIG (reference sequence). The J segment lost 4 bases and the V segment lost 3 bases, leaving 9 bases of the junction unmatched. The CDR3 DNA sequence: TGTGCCTGGAGGTCAGGGACAGGGGCACGAAATCAGCCCCAGCATTTT. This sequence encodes CAWRSGTGARNQPQHF.

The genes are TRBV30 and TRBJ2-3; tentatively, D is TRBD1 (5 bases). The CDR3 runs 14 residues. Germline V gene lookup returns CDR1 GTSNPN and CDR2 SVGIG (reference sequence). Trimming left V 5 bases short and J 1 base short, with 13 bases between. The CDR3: CAWDLGQGTDTQYF. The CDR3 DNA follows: TGTGCCTGGGATCTGGGGCAGGGCACAGATACGCAGTATTTT.

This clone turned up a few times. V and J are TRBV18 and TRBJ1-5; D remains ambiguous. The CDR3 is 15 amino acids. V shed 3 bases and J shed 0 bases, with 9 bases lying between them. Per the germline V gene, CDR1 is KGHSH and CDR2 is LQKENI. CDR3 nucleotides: TGTGCCAGCTCACCGGGCAGCTATAGCAATCAGCCCCAGCATTTT. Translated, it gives CASSPGSYSNQPQHF.

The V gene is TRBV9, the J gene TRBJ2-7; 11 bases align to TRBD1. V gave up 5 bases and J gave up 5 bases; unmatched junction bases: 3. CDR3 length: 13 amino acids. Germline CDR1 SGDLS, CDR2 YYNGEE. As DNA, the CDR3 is TGTGCCAGCAGGGGACAGGGGGACCACGAGCAGTACTTC. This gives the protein CASRGQGDHEQYF.

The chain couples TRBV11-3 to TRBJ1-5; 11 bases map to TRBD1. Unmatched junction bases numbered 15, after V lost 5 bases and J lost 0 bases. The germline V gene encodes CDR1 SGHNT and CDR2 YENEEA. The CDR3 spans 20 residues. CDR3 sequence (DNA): TGTGCCAGCAGCCCGAAATACCGGGACAGGGGGACCTATAGCAATCAGCCCCAGCATTTT. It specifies CASSPKYRDRGTYSNQPQHF.

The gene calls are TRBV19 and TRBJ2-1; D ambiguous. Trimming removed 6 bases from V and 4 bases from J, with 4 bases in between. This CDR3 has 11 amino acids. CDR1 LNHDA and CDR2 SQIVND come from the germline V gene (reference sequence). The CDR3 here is CASRNYNEQFF. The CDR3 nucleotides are TGTGCCAGTAGAAATTACAATGAGCAGTTCTTC.

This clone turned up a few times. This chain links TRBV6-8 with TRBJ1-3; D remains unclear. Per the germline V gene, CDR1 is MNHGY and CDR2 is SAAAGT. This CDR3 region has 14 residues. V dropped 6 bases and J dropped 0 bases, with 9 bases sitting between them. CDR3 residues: CASSTTDSGNTIYF. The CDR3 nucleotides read TGTGCCAGCAGCACTACAGACTCTGGAAACACCATATATTTT.

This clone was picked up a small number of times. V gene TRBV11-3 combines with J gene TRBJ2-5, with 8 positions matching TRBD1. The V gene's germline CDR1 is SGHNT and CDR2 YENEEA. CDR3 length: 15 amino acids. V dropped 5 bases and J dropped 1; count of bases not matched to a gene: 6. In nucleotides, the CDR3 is TGTGCCAGCAGCCCCCGACAGGGGCCCCAAGAGACCCAGTACTTC. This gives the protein CASSPRQGPQETQYF.

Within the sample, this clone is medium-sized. As DNA, the CDR3 is TGTGCCAGCAGCTTAGTCTTTGGAGAGACCCAGTACTTC. This codes for CASSLVFGETQYF. The chain links TRBV7-2 to TRBJ2-5; D is uncertain. Trimming left V 1 base short and J 4 bases short, with 7 bases between. The CDR3 contains 13 residues. Germline-derived CDR1 and CDR2 are SGHTA and FQGNSA.